Listed here are 19 T cell receptor beta chains from one sample, sequenced in a study of human versus mouse CDR3 diversity and MHC coevolution. Data came from immunoSEQ multiplex PCR; TCRdb stores just in-frame clones and leaves some out. The sample lists about 83,000 clones; approximately 90% were seen once. The specimen sequenced was naive CD4+ T cells from blood. As to subset: CD45RO-negative CD62L-positive naive CD4 T cells. Every receptor here comes from a person between 25 and 70 years old in good health.

CDR3 protein: CASRTRQGEFTEAFF. For the CDR3, the DNA is TGTGCCAGTAGGACAAGACAGGGGGAATTCACTGAAGCTTTCTTT. The chain combines TRBV28 with TRBJ1-1; 9 positions agree with TRBD1. There are 15 residues in the CDR3. V lost 9 bases to trimming and J lost 4 bases; unmatched junction nucleotides: 12. The germline V gene encodes CDR1 MDHEN and CDR2 SYDVKM.

The chain joins TRBV5-4 to TRBJ2-2; a weak D match, TRBD2 (6 bases). CDR1 is SGHNT and CDR2 is YYREEE in the germline V gene (reference sequence). There are 16 residues in the CDR3. The V end was cut by 2 bases, the J end by 0 bases, with 11 bases between. Here the CDR3 DNA reads TGTGCCAGCAGCTTCGCGGGACTTTCGAACACCGGGGAGCTGTTTTTT. It encodes CASSFAGLSNTGELFF.

This clone was detected only once. The V and J genes are TRBV5-1 and TRBJ2-3; possibly TRBD2 for D (5 bases). The CDR3 covers 15 residues. Germline loops: CDR1 SGHRS, CDR2 YFSETQ. V gave up 4 bases and J gave up 6 bases, with 18 bases separating them. The CDR3 nucleotides read TGCGCCAGCAGCCAGGACGGGATGTTAGGGGATACGCAGTATTTT. Translation: CASSQDGMLGDTQYF.

The chain links TRBV9 to TRBJ1-5; D might be TRBD1 (5 bases). The CDR3 sequence is 15 residues long. Per germline, CDR1 SGDLS and CDR2 YYNGEE. V lost 2 bases, J lost 5 bases, and 14 bases lay in between. The CDR3: CASSVDAGPDQPQHF. DNA of the CDR3: TGTGCCAGCAGCGTTGATGCGGGACCGGATCAGCCCCAGCATTTT.

This chain connects TRBV30 to TRBJ2-4; D is unclear. CDR1 and CDR2 (germline): GTSNPN, SVGIG (reference sequence). CDR3 length equals 14 residues. The V end was cut by 0 bases, the J end by 3 bases, with 9 bases between. The CDR3 loop reads CAWSVETYKNIQYF. CDR3 nucleotide sequence: TGTGCCTGGAGTGTAGAGACTTACAAAAACATTCAGTACTTC. The full variable domain, in which reference TRBV30 and TRBJ2-4 provide the parts outside the CDR3, is SQTIHQWPATLVQPVGSPLSLECTVEGTSNPNLYWYRQAAGRGLQLLFYSVGIGQISSEVPQNLSASRPQDRQFILSSKKLLLSDSGFYLCAWSVETYKNIQYFGAGTRLSVL.

The rearrangement uses TRBV7-9 and TRBJ2-7; 7 nucleotides match TRBD1. V was clipped by 5 bases and J by 6 bases; unmatched bases: 4. The CDR3 contains 12 residues. CDR1 and CDR2 from the germline V gene are SEHNR and FQNEAQ (reference sequence). The CDR3 DNA is TGTGCCAGCAGCCTGGGACAGACCGAGCAGTACTTC. Protein product: CASSLGQTEQYF.

V and J are TRBV18 and TRBJ2-7, with D possibly TRBD2 on 5 matching bases. CDR1 is KGHSH and CDR2 is LQKENI in the germline V gene. The CDR3 consists of 17 residues. Trimming took 0 bases from V and 0 from J, leaving 15 bases between them. The CDR3 sequence: CASSPPNRAGASYEQYF. The CDR3 region has the DNA TGTGCCAGCTCACCACCGAACCGGGCGGGTGCCTCCTACGAGCAGTACTTC.

The chain uses TRBV15 and TRBJ2-1; D is unresolved. The CDR3 runs to 13 residues. The germline gives CDR1 LNHNV, CDR2 YYDKDF (reference sequence). V lost 0 bases to trimming and J lost 3 bases, with 3 bases between them. The chain's CDR3 is CATSRDGYNEQFF. As DNA, the CDR3 is TGTGCCACCAGCAGAGACGGCTACAATGAGCAGTTCTTC.

V is TRBV4-2 and J is TRBJ1-2; possibly TRBD1 for D (5 bases). Germline CDR1 LGHNA, CDR2 YNFKEQ. Trimming took 1 base from V and 5 from J, leaving 14 bases between them. The CDR3 has 15 amino acids. The CDR3 loop is CASSQVSGGGYGYTF. CDR3 nucleotide sequence: TGTGCCAGCAGCCAAGTCTCCGGGGGTGGGTATGGCTACACCTTC.

This clone was observed a few times. This chain uses TRBV19 with TRBJ2-1; no definite D call. Germline CDR1 is LNHDA and CDR2 is SQIVND (reference sequence). CDR3 length: 11 amino acids. The V end was cut by 8 bases, the J end by 4 bases, with 6 bases between. CDR3 coding DNA: TGTGCCAGTCGAGCGTACAATGAGCAGTTCTTC. The encoded protein is CASRAYNEQFF. Full variable domain (outside the CDR3, taken from reference TRBV19 and TRBJ2-1): DGGITQSPKYLFRKEGQNVTLSCEQNLNHDAMYWYRQDPGQGLRLIYYSQIVNDFQKGDIAEGYSVSREKKESFPLTVTSAQKNPTAFYLCASRAYNEQFFGPGTRLTVL.

This chain links TRBV15 with TRBJ1-2; D unclear. V was cut by 0 bases and J by 5 bases, with 4 bases left in between. The CDR3 runs to 12 residues. CDR1 is LNHNV and CDR2 is YYDKDF in the germline V gene (reference sequence). The CDR3 sequence is CATSREEYGYTF. In nucleotides, the CDR3 is TGTGCCACCAGCAGAGAAGAGTATGGCTACACCTTC.

The CDR3 here is CAGDRVSSYEQYF. The CDR3 DNA reads as TGTGCCGGCGACAGGGTGAGCTCCTACGAGCAGTACTTC. V and J are TRBV30 and TRBJ2-7; 7 bases line up with TRBD1. Germline values: CDR1 GTSNPN, CDR2 SVGIG (reference sequence). V was clipped by 8 bases and J by 0 bases; unmatched bases: 7. CDR3 length: 13 residues.

The gene calls are TRBV5-4 and TRBJ2-1; 10 bases map to TRBD2. The CDR3 sequence is 16 residues long. V shed 4 bases and J 2 bases; nucleotides not matched to a gene: 6. Per germline, CDR1 SGHNT and CDR2 YYREEE (reference sequence). In DNA, the CDR3 is TGTGCCAGCAGCGGGGAGAGCGGGGGGGCCTACAATGAGCAGTTCTTC. Its translation is CASSGESGGAYNEQFF.

This clone has only a few counts. This chain uses TRBV14 with TRBJ1-2, with D hard to call. The CDR3 runs to 14 residues. Trimming took 1 base from V and 4 from J, leaving 10 bases between them. Per the germline V gene, CDR1 is SGHDN and CDR2 is FVKESK. The CDR3 sequence: CASSQVGRIYGYTF. The CDR3 region has the DNA TGTGCCAGCAGCCAAGTCGGCAGGATCTATGGCTACACCTTC.

The V gene is TRBV11-1, the J gene TRBJ2-7; 7 nucleotides align to TRBD2. The CDR3 is 14 residues long. Germline CDR1 SGHAT, CDR2 FQDESV (reference sequence). V lost 3 bases, J lost 2 bases, and 4 bases stayed unmatched. The CDR3 protein is CASSFGGGPYEQYF. The DNA of the CDR3 is TGTGCCAGCAGCTTCGGGGGAGGGCCCTACGAGCAGTACTTC.

This chain joins TRBV4-1 and TRBJ2-5; a possible D gene is TRBD2 (6 bases). CDR3 length: 14 amino acids. Looked up from germline, CDR1 is MGHRA and CDR2 is YSYEKL. V lost 1 base and J 7 bases, leaving 13 bases between the germline ends. CDR3 region: CASSQGGTQGTQYF. The CDR3 DNA follows: TGCGCCAGCAGCCAAGGCGGGACTCAGGGGACCCAGTACTTC.

This rearrangement joins TRBV9 to TRBJ2-2; 14 bases align to TRBD2. The CDR3 totals 17 residues. Germline V lookup: CDR1 SGDLS, CDR2 YYNGEE. Losses at the gene ends were 0 bases for V and 3 bases for J; bases not matched to a gene: 1. CDR3 residues: CASSVGGLAGDTGELFF. For the CDR3, the DNA is TGTGCCAGCAGCGTAGGGGGACTAGCGGGAGACACCGGGGAGCTGTTTTTT. Combining the CDR3 with reference TRBV9 and TRBJ2-2 gives the whole variable domain DSGVTQTPKHLITATGQRVTLRCSPRSGDLSVYWYQQSLDQGLQFLIQYYNGEERAKGNILERFSAQQFPDLHSELNLSSLELGDSALYFCASSVGGLAGDTGELFFGEGSRLTVL.

The chain uses TRBV5-1 and TRBJ2-1; D unresolved. V gave up 0 bases and J gave up 1 base, with 8 bases separating them. The CDR3 covers 15 residues. CDR1 is SGHRS, CDR2 YFSETQ, per germline. Written as DNA, the CDR3 is TGCGCCAGCAGCTTGGATGGCGGATCCTACAATGAGCAGTTCTTC. As protein: CASSLDGGSYNEQFF.

V is TRBV7-9 and J is TRBJ2-1; D may be TRBD1 (6 bases). This CDR3 has 15 residues. The germline V gene encodes CDR1 SEHNR and CDR2 FQNEAQ (reference sequence). Trimming pared 5 bases from V and 0 bases from J, leaving 11 bases between. In DNA, the CDR3 is TGTGCCAGCAGCGCCGGGACAAACTCCTACAATGAGCAGTTCTTC. Amino acids: CASSAGTNSYNEQFF.